This TCR beta chain was sequenced for a study of blood T cell repertoires in COVID-19. Turning to the study itself: PBMCs, B-cell-depleted T cells, or T cells were the source of the cDNA or gDNA that made up the material.

This table comes from immunoSEQ multiplex PCR, and its TCRdb copy is limited to in-frame clones, with some not included. The table shows about 240,000 clones, with 70% to 90% occurring only once. This TCR came from a man in his fifties or sixties with acute or convalescent COVID-19. Sequencing input: peripheral blood.

The CDR3 reads CASSLYPNWGQGDTIYF. The CDR3 DNA reads TGTGCCAGCAGTTTATACCCAAACTGGGGGCAGGGAGACACCATATATTTT. The V and J genes are TRBV27 and TRBJ1-3; D is possibly TRBD1 (6 bases). V lost 1 base and J lost 8, with 21 bases in between. CDR3 length: 17 residues. CDR1 and CDR2 from the germline V gene are MNHEY and SMNVEV (reference sequence).